Presented here are 24 T cell receptor beta chains from one specimen sequenced in a study of T-cell reconstitution after alpha-beta-depleted transplantation in children. Preparation of the TCRbeta library was carried out with unique molecular identifiers. TCRdb re-analysed the PCR reads in MiXCR, keeping a single row per CDR3 protein. In the table there are some 640,000 distinct CDR3 sequences, roughly 15% of which are singletons. Source: PBMCs from the stem cell graft donor, taken from the stem cell graft. The origin of the receptors is a human donor who donated a stem cell graft to a child with acute myeloid leukemia.

The rearrangement joins TRBV11-2 to TRBJ2-5; a possible D gene is TRBD2 (6 bases). With 3 bases removed from V and 3 bases from J, the gap between germline ends came to 14 bases. Germline V gives CDR1 SGHAT, CDR2 FQNNGV. The CDR3 sequence is 15 residues long. The CDR3 bases are TGTGCCAGCAGCTTCTCCGGGGCTAGCGAAGAGACCCAGTACTTC. It codes for CASSFSGASEETQYF.

This clonotype was seen at least ten times. The CDR3: CASSYGGRERYEQYV. The CDR3 DNA reads TGTGCCAGCAGTTACGGTGGGAGGGAGCGGTACGAGCAGTACGTC. This chain joins TRBV6-5 and TRBJ2-7, with TRBD2 identical over 7 bases. The CDR3 has 15 residues. J was trimmed by 4 bases and V by 2 bases; bases with no gene match: 8. CDR1 and CDR2 from the germline V gene are MNHEY and SVGAGI.

The sample holds many counts of this clonotype. The V and J genes are TRBV7-2 and TRBJ2-7; 8 bases fit TRBD1. The length of the CDR3 is 14 residues. With V trimmed by 1 base and J by 4 bases, 3 bases remained unmatched. CDR1 and CDR2 from the germline V gene are SGHTA and FQGNSA. The CDR3 region is CASSLETGVYEQYF. CDR3 nucleotides: TGTGCCAGCAGCTTAGAGACAGGGGTGTACGAGCAGTACTTC.

Notes on this clonotype: A much bigger clone sits one base away, suggesting this may be a read error. The V call is TRBV29-1, the J call TRBJ1-2, with D uncertain. CDR1 SQVTM and CDR2 ANQGSEA come from the germline V gene. The CDR3 loop spans 11 amino acids. V lost 4 bases and J lost 6, with 9 bases in between. CDR3 residues: CSVAAADGYTF. The DNA of the CDR3 is TGCAGCGTTGCGGCGGCGGATGGCTACACCTTC.

This clonotype was observed at least ten times. V is TRBV20-1 and J is TRBJ2-3, with 7 bases fitting TRBD2. V was clipped by 7 bases and J by 5 bases; unmatched bases: 12. Germline values: CDR1 DFQATT, CDR2 SNEGSKA (reference sequence). CDR3 size: 14 residues. The CDR3 bases are TGCAGTGTTCGTCCAGGACTAGGTGTAGATACGCAGTATTTT. Amino acids: CSVRPGLGVDTQYF.

This clonotype was observed at least ten times. The rearrangement uses TRBV10-3 and TRBJ2-3, with 8 bases that match TRBD1. The trim removed 3 bases at V and 2 bases at J, leaving 4 bases unmatched. In germline, CDR1 is ENHRY, CDR2 SYGVKD. The CDR3 length is 15 residues. CDR3 DNA sequence: TGTGCCATCAGTGATTCAGGGGGCGTCACAGATACGCAGTATTTT. Translation gives CAISDSGGVTDTQYF.

This chain uses TRBV20-1 with TRBJ1-5; possible D gene TRBD1, 6 bases. The V end was cut by 0 bases, the J end by 2 bases, with 8 bases between. This CDR3 contains 14 residues. CDR1 is DFQATT, CDR2 SNEGSKA, per germline (reference sequence). CDR3 nucleotides: TGCAGTGCTAGAGAGGACAGTGGCAATCAGCCCCAGCATTTT. This codes for CSAREDSGNQPQHF.

This clonotype was picked up many times. The chain employs TRBV7-2 and TRBJ2-1; D uncertain. The CDR3 runs 12 residues. Per the germline V gene, CDR1 is SGHTA and CDR2 is FQGNSA. V lost 4 bases and J 9 bases, leaving 10 bases between the germline ends. CDR3 amino acids: CASSSEPVEQFF. The CDR3 bases are TGTGCCAGCAGCTCCGAGCCGGTTGAGCAGTTCTTC.

With respect to this clonotype: A much bigger clone sits one base away, suggesting this may be a read error. The chain has TRBV4-3 and TRBJ2-7; D is perhaps TRBD2 (5 bases). CDR3 length: 16 amino acids. CDR1 and CDR2 from the germline V gene are LGHNA and YSLEER. CDR3 sequence: CASSQDVGLGSYDQYF. The CDR3 coding sequence is TGCGCCAGCAGCCAAGATGTAGGACTGGGTTCCTACGACCAGTACTTC.

This clonotype was observed many times. The chain is built from TRBV20-1 and TRBJ2-5, with D maybe TRBD1 (6 bases). With 3 bases removed from V and 5 bases from J, the gap between germline ends came to 19 bases. Germline assignment: CDR1 DFQATT and CDR2 SNEGSKA (reference sequence). The CDR3 is made up of 15 amino acids. The CDR3 sequence: CSASPITGNGETQYF. The CDR3 nucleotides read TGCAGTGCTAGTCCTATTACAGGGAACGGGGAGACCCAGTACTTC.

The chain is built from TRBV7-9 and TRBJ1-1; D gene ambiguous. V lost 5 bases to trimming and J lost 6 bases, with 7 bases between them. Germline V gene sequence: CDR1 SEHNR, CDR2 FQNEAQ (reference sequence). CDR3 length: 11 residues. CDR3 bases: TGTGCCAGCAGCGCAGCGTCTGAAGCTTTCTTT. This codes for CASSAASEAFF.

The chain couples TRBV5-1 to TRBJ2-7; no clear D gene. This CDR3 comprises 15 residues. Germline CDR1 SGHRS, CDR2 YFSETQ. Trimming took 0 bases from V and 5 from J, leaving 15 bases between them. CDR3 loop: CASSLGEGPSDEQYF. CDR3 DNA: TGCGCCAGCAGCTTGGGGGAAGGTCCGTCGGACGAGCAGTACTTC.

CDR3 residues: CASSVYPGVTGNTIYF. CDR3 DNA sequence: TGTGCCAGCAGCGTATACCCAGGGGTAACTGGAAACACCATATATTTT. The V gene is TRBV7-2, the J gene TRBJ1-3, with D perhaps matching TRBD1 (6 bases). CDR1 and CDR2 from the germline V gene are SGHTA and FQGNSA. Trimming pared 5 bases from V and 2 bases from J, leaving 16 bases between. The CDR3 contains 16 residues. Looking up the rest from reference TRBV7-2 and TRBJ1-3 gives the full variable domain: GAGVSQSPSNKVTEKGKDVELRCDPISGHTALYWYRQSLGQGLEFLIYFQGNSAPDKSGLPSDRFSAERTGGSVSTLTIQRTQQEDSAVYLCASSVYPGVTGNTIYFGEGSWLTVV.

The genes are TRBV12-3 or TRBV12-4 and TRBJ1-4, with 10 bases aligning to TRBD1. V was pared by 6 bases and J by 8 bases, with 9 bases of the junction left unmatched. This CDR3 contains 15 residues. CDR3: CASRHAGTGVEKLFF. The DNA for the CDR3 is TGTGCCAGCAGACATGCCGGGACAGGGGTAGAAAAACTGTTTTTT.

This clonotype was seen a few times. The V and J genes are TRBV25-1 and TRBJ2-5; 9 bases agree with TRBD1. This CDR3 has 17 residues. Per the germline V gene, CDR1 is MGHDK and CDR2 is SYGVNS. V lost 1 base and J lost 3; bases outside the gene matches: 9. The CDR3 DNA is TGTGCCAGCAGTGAATGGAAAGACAGGGGGGGAGAAGAGACCCAGTACTTC. Residues: CASSEWKDRGGEETQYF.

This clonotype was recorded only once. This sequence joins TRBV6-1 and TRBJ2-2; D remains unclear. The length of the CDR3 is 13 residues. Germline CDR1 reads MNHNS; CDR2 reads SASEGT. V lost 1 base and J 6 bases, leaving 6 bases between the germline ends. Here the CDR3 DNA reads TGTGCCAGCAGTGAAGGGGATTCCGGGGAGCTGTTTTTT. Amino acid sequence: CASSEGDSGELFF.

CDR3 residues: CSASSTGRGQETQYF. CDR3 in DNA: TGCAGTGCTAGTTCTACAGGGAGGGGGCAAGAGACCCAGTACTTC. V gene TRBV20-1 combines with J gene TRBJ2-5; tentative D call: TRBD2 (7 bases). The V gene lost 3 bases and the J gene lost 2 bases, with 16 bases spanning the gap. Looked up from germline, CDR1 is DFQATT and CDR2 is SNEGSKA (reference sequence). There are 15 residues in the CDR3.

Ten or more counts support this clonotype. This chain joins TRBV20-1 and TRBJ1-6, with TRBD1 as a possible D gene (6 bases). The CDR3 length is 15 residues. V dropped 3 bases and J dropped 6 bases, with 15 bases sitting between them. CDR1 and CDR2 (germline): DFQATT, SNEGSKA (reference sequence). Here the CDR3 reads CSASPAVRGNSPLHF. CDR3 bases: TGCAGTGCTAGTCCAGCAGTCAGGGGTAATTCACCCCTCCACTTT.

The chain is built from TRBV4-2 and TRBJ2-7; possibly TRBD1 for D (7 bases). The CDR3 is 17 amino acids. Looked up from germline, CDR1 is LGHNA and CDR2 is YNFKEQ. The V and J ends lost 8 bases and 3 bases respectively, with 26 bases between them. The CDR3 here is CASGPGLLAGQSYEQYV. The CDR3 region has the DNA TGTGCCAGCGGCCCCGGGCTCCTCGCGGGACAGAGCTACGAGCAGTACGTC.

The table lists this clonotype with many counts. The chain is built from TRBV10-3 and TRBJ1-6; D remains ambiguous. The CDR3 runs 13 residues. The V end was cut by 11 bases, the J end by 7 bases, with 15 bases between. CDR1 and CDR2 (germline): ENHRY, SYGVKD. The CDR3 is CAGSHGINSPLHF. CDR3 DNA: TGTGCCGGTTCCCACGGGATAAATTCACCCCTCCACTTT.

This clonotype was observed at least ten times. The J gene is TRBJ1-5, the V gene TRBV20-1; D is possibly TRBD1 (5 bases). The V end lost 5 bases, the J end lost 2 bases, and 16 bases lay between the germline ends. Germline V gives CDR1 DFQATT, CDR2 SNEGSKA (reference sequence). There are 15 residues in the CDR3. The chain's CDR3 is CSAGPGGVRNQPQHF. The CDR3 region has the DNA TGCAGTGCTGGCCCTGGGGGAGTTCGCAATCAGCCCCAGCATTTT.

The gene calls are TRBV12-3 or TRBV12-4 and TRBJ2-6; unclear D gene. This CDR3 spans 13 amino acids. V was trimmed by 8 bases and J by 0 bases, leaving 5 bases between them. Here the CDR3 DNA reads TGTGCCAGCGGTATCTCTGGGGCCAACGTCCTGACTTTC. Amino acids: CASGISGANVLTF.

This clonotype was counted many times. The chain joins TRBV6-1 to TRBJ1-2; D might be TRBD1 (6 bases). This CDR3 contains 14 residues. V shed 4 bases and J shed 4 bases, with 13 bases lying between them. Germline assignment: CDR1 MNHNS and CDR2 SASEGT. The CDR3: CASSAFGQPYGYTF. The CDR3 region has the DNA TGTGCCAGCAGTGCCTTTGGACAGCCCTATGGCTACACCTTC.

This clonotype was detected only a few times. The chain recombines TRBV5-6 with TRBJ1-1; D gene unclear. V dropped 3 bases and J dropped 1 base, with 10 bases sitting between them. The CDR3 length is 14 residues. The V gene's germline CDR1 is SGHDT and CDR2 YYEEEE. CDR3 sequence reads: CASSSIHRNTEAFF. The CDR3 DNA reads as TGTGCCAGCAGCTCTATACATAGGAACACTGAAGCTTTCTTT. The complete variable domain, with remaining parts taken from reference TRBV5-6 and TRBJ1-1, reads DAGVTQSPTHLIKTRGQQVTLRCSPKSGHDTVSWYQQALGQGPQFIFQYYEEEERQRGNFPDRFSGHQFPNYSSELNVNALLLGDSALYLCASSSIHRNTEAFFGQGTRLTVV.